Following are 10 T cell receptor beta chains from one sample sequenced in a study of T cell responses to AZD1222 COVID-19 vaccine. The table came from immunoSEQ multiplex PCR; TCRdb's copy has only in-frame clones and leaves some out. The sample has some 100,000 clones, around 90% seen once. Sequencing used peripheral blood, obtained on day 0 of AZD1222 vaccination. These receptors all stem from an adult in good health.

The gene calls are TRBV1 and TRBJ1-6; TRBD1 is the table's D call, not checked against the DNA. TRBV1 has pseudogene status. The length of the CDR3 is 22 residues. CDR3 amino acids: CTSSQVQGTLNTAKLYNSPLHF. The DNA for the CDR3 is TGCACCAGCAGCCAAGTCCAGGGTACATTAAATACCGCTAAGCTTTATAATTCACCCCTCCACTTT.

The chain links TRBV28 to TRBJ1-2, with 8 bases lining up with TRBD1. CDR1 MDHEN and CDR2 SYDVKM come from the germline V gene. Unmatched junction bases numbered 5, after V lost 1 base and J lost 4 bases. The CDR3 length is 15 residues. The CDR3 region is CASSLSVGQGYGYTF. The DNA for the CDR3 is TGTGCCAGCAGTTTATCAGTCGGACAGGGCTATGGCTACACCTTC.

This clone was seen once. The chain uses TRBV3-1 (or the pseudogene TRBV3-2) and TRBJ1-2; 8 positions agree with TRBD1. Germline lookup yields CDR1 LGHDT and CDR2 YNNKEL (reference sequence). The V segment lost 2 bases and the J segment 5 bases; nucleotides outside the gene matches: 4. The CDR3 totals 14 residues. CDR3 DNA sequence: TGTGCCAGCAGCCAACAGGGGGCAACGTATGGCTACACCTTC. Its protein is CASSQQGATYGYTF.

The chain combines TRBV27 with TRBJ2-2; unclear D gene. V lost 5 bases and J lost 1, with 8 bases in between. CDR1 is MNHEY and CDR2 is SMNVEV in the germline V gene (reference sequence). CDR3 length: 14 amino acids. CDR3 loop: CASSPPLNTGELFF. CDR3 nucleotide sequence: TGTGCCAGCAGTCCTCCACTGAACACCGGGGAGCTGTTTTTT.

The rearrangement uses TRBV5-1 and TRBJ1-1; D might be TRBD1 (6 bases). Looked up from germline, CDR1 is SGHRS and CDR2 is YFSETQ. CDR3 length: 15 residues. The germline V and J ends were trimmed by 2 bases and 4 bases, with 15 bases remaining between them. CDR3 protein: CASSFTTGSGTEAFF. The CDR3 DNA reads TGCGCCAGCAGCTTCACCACAGGGTCGGGCACTGAAGCTTTCTTT.

The V and J genes are TRBV7-9 and TRBJ1-1, with D perhaps matching TRBD1 (5 bases). The CDR3 is 12 amino acids. Germline V gene data show CDR1 as SEHNR and CDR2 as FQNEAQ (reference sequence). V was trimmed by 6 bases and J by 1 base, leaving 6 bases between them. CDR3 bases: TGTGCCAGCAGTCAGGGGAACACTGAAGCTTTCTTT. Protein product: CASSQGNTEAFF.

This chain links TRBV3-1 (or the pseudogene TRBV3-2) with TRBJ1-1, with 7 bases matching TRBD1. Per the germline V gene, CDR1 is LGHDT and CDR2 is YNNKEL (reference sequence). The CDR3 runs to 16 residues. Germline trimming cut 1 base from V and 0 bases from J; bases unmatched to any gene: 5. The CDR3 DNA follows: TGTGCCAGCAGCCAAGCCAGGGGGATTATGAACACTGAAGCTTTCTTT. Its protein is CASSQARGIMNTEAFF.

The DNA of the CDR3 is TGTGCCAGCAGGATCAATCAGCCCCAGCATTTT. Amino acid sequence: CASRINQPQHF. This rearrangement joins TRBV12-3 or TRBV12-4 to TRBJ1-5; D remains unclear. V was pared by 6 bases and J by 3 bases, with 3 bases between. This CDR3 is built from 11 residues.

The chain employs TRBV19 and TRBJ1-1, with D perhaps TRBD1 (5 bases). Germline values: CDR1 LNHDA, CDR2 SQIVND (reference sequence). The CDR3 sequence is 13 residues long. Trimming took 4 bases from V and 1 from J, leaving 7 bases between them. This CDR3 reads CASSSQGNTEAFF. The CDR3 coding sequence is TGTGCCAGTAGTAGTCAGGGGAACACTGAAGCTTTCTTT.

This chain joins TRBV19 and TRBJ1-5, with a weak D call TRBD1 (6 bases). V was trimmed by 3 bases and J by 7 bases, leaving 16 bases between them. The CDR3 has 15 residues. CDR1 LNHDA and CDR2 SQIVND come from the germline V gene (reference sequence). The CDR3 here is CASSMRYRAGQPQHF. The CDR3 region has the DNA TGTGCCAGTAGTATGAGATACAGGGCCGGGCAGCCCCAGCATTTT.